This T cell receptor beta chain was sequenced during a study of response to subunit inactivated influenza vaccine. The V gene end was trimmed by 6 bases and the J gene end by 0 bases; junction bases not matched to a gene: 8. CDR1 MNHEY and CDR2 SMNVEV come from the germline V gene (reference sequence). This CDR3 region has 15 residues. TCRdb processed the RT-PCR reads anew with MiXCR; each CDR3 protein has one entry. The data hold about 190,000 distinct CDR3 sequences, with approximately 15% observed a single time. V gene TRBV27 combines with J gene TRBJ2-7; 7 bases map to TRBD1. The source is a man aged 50 to 60 who received an inactivated influenza vaccine. Sequencing used CD8+ T cells sorted from PBMCs, obtained more than 4 days after vaccination. CDR3 coding DNA: TGTGCCAGCAGCCCTACAGGGGCGAGCTCCTACGAGCAGTACTTC. Translation gives CASSPTGASSYEQYF.